These 28 T cell receptor beta chains share one sample of origin, sequenced in a study of blood T cell repertoires in COVID-19 (dated by TCRdb to 2020 to 2022). The library was built by means of the immunoSEQ multiplex PCR assay. The immuneACCESS repertoire file appears here via TCRdb, limited to in-frame rearrangements. These files lack a portion of the clones; in checked studies, under half of the deficit traces to unresolved V genes, and the cause of the others is not known. The sample data list just over 150,000 clones, and roughly 82% of these were observed just once. The ten largest clones take up 7% of the sample. Sequencing input: peripheral blood. All receptors come from a woman between 35 and 50 years old with COVID-19, enrolled during active disease.

The chain recombines TRBV28 with TRBJ2-7; 12 positions match TRBD2. V shed 6 bases, J shed 1 base, and the junction held 4 bases outside the gene matches. Germline loops: CDR1 MDHEN, CDR2 SYDVKM. The CDR3 is 15 amino acids. The CDR3 region is CASSPSGRASYEQYF. Here the CDR3 DNA reads TGTGCCAGCAGCCCTAGCGGGAGGGCATCCTACGAGCAGTACTTC.

CDR3 bases: TGTGCCAGCAGTCCCCTCACTAGCGGGGCTTACAATGAGCAGTTCTTC. It encodes CASSPLTSGAYNEQFF. The chain couples TRBV7-2 to TRBJ2-1; 10 bases map to TRBD2. The V and J ends lost 6 bases and 4 bases, in that order; junction bases with no gene match: 9. The CDR3 is made up of 16 amino acids. CDR1 is SGHTA, CDR2 FQGNSA, per germline. The full variable domain, its missing parts supplied by reference TRBV7-2 and TRBJ2-1, is GAGVSQSPSNKVTEKGKDVELRCDPISGHTALYWYRQSLGQGLEFLIYFQGNSAPDKSGLPSDRFSAERTGGSVSTLTIQRTQQEDSAVYLCASSPLTSGAYNEQFFGPGTRLTVL.

In its sample, this clone was seen a few times. This sequence joins TRBV5-6 and TRBJ1-1, with unresolved D. CDR1 is SGHDT and CDR2 is YYEEEE in the germline V gene. V lost 5 bases to trimming and J lost 5 bases, with 22 bases between them. This CDR3 comprises 16 residues. Here the CDR3 reads CASSSLHGRYSTEAFF. The CDR3 coding sequence is TGTGCCAGCAGTTCGCTCCACGGGAGGTATTCGACTGAAGCTTTCTTT.

The chain recombines TRBV3-1 (or the pseudogene TRBV3-2) with TRBJ1-2; D remains ambiguous. V lost 0 bases and J lost 3, with 8 bases in between. The CDR3 runs to 14 residues. The V gene's germline CDR1 is LGHDT and CDR2 YNNKEL (reference sequence). CDR3 bases: TGTGCCAGCAGCCAAGATCTTACTTACTATGGCTACACCTTC. Translating gives CASSQDLTYYGYTF.

The chain joins TRBV6-4 to TRBJ1-2; D is possibly TRBD1 (6 bases). The germline V gene has CDR1 MRHNA and CDR2 SNTAGT. V lost 3 bases and J 5 bases, leaving 16 bases between the germline ends. The CDR3 length is 15 residues. CDR3 sequence reads: CASSEGQGLVYGYTF. The CDR3 nucleotides are TGTGCCAGCAGTGAGGGGCAGGGGCTGGTTTATGGCTACACCTTC.

This clone has a single count. The rearrangement uses TRBV7-9 and TRBJ1-6; 7 nucleotides match TRBD1. Germline CDR1 and CDR2: SEHNR and FQNEAQ (reference sequence). This CDR3 is built from 15 residues. Losses at the gene ends were 5 bases for V and 13 bases for J; bases not matched to a gene: 14. The CDR3 loop is CASSPAGRGEIPLHF. The CDR3 bases are TGTGCCAGCAGCCCAGCGGGCAGGGGGGAGATCCCCCTCCACTTT. Variable domain in full (rest from reference TRBV7-9 and TRBJ1-6): DTGVSQNPRHKITKRGQNVTFRCDPISEHNRLYWYRQTLGQGPEFLTYFQNEAQLEKSRLLSDRFSAERPKGSFSTLEIQRTEQGDSAMYLCASSPAGRGEIPLHFGNGTRLTVT.

Notes on this clone: At one end, the junction sequence differs from germline, possibly due to a read error. The chain joins TRBV7-7 to TRBJ2-1, with 9 bases that match TRBD2. Per the germline V gene, CDR1 is SSHAT and CDR2 is FNYEAQ (reference sequence). The CDR3 is made up of 15 amino acids. The CDR3 nucleotides are TGTGCTAGCAGCTTAGATGCGGGGGGGGAAAATGAGCAGTTCTTC. Amino acid sequence: CASSLDAGGENEQFF.

This chain uses TRBV2 with TRBJ1-2, with 8 positions matching TRBD1. The CDR3 runs 16 residues. The germline V gene encodes CDR1 SNHLY and CDR2 FYNNEI. V lost 1 base and J lost 3; bases outside the gene matches: 7. The CDR3 loop is CASSEVRTGSYYGYTF. CDR3 bases: TGTGCCAGCAGTGAAGTAAGGACAGGGAGTTACTATGGCTACACCTTC.

This clone was detected only once. The V and J genes are TRBV14 and TRBJ1-3, with TRBD1 matching over 8 bases. This CDR3 comprises 14 residues. In germline, CDR1 is SGHDN, CDR2 FVKESK. V lost 3 bases and J lost 5; bases outside the gene matches: 3. The CDR3 nucleotides are TGTGCCAGCAGCCAGCGACAGGGGAGAAACACCATATATTTT. Its protein is CASSQRQGRNTIYF.

J is TRBJ2-5 and V is TRBV3-1 (or the pseudogene TRBV3-2); TRBD2 is a possible D gene (5 bases). The CDR3 totals 14 residues. Deletions cut 0 bases from V and 5 bases from J, with 10 bases between. CDR1 is LGHDT, CDR2 YNNKEL, per germline (reference sequence). The CDR3 DNA sequence: TGTGCCAGCAGCCAAGATTCATGGGAGGAGACCCAGTACTTC. Its protein product is CASSQDSWEETQYF.

The chain carries TRBV18 and TRBJ1-1, with D tentatively TRBD1 (6 bases). The CDR3 covers 12 residues. The V and J ends lost 1 base and 8 bases respectively, with 8 bases between them. Germline lookup yields CDR1 KGHSH and CDR2 LQKENI. The CDR3, as DNA: TGTGCCAGCTCACCACTCCAGGGGGAAGCTTTCTTT. Its translation is CASSPLQGEAFF.

This clone came up once. V usage is TRBV19 and J usage is TRBJ1-6; tentative D call: TRBD1 (6 bases). The V end lost 3 bases, the J end lost 6 bases, and 9 bases lay between the germline ends. This CDR3 has 14 amino acids. CDR1 and CDR2 (germline): LNHDA, SQIVND (reference sequence). The CDR3 region has the DNA TGTGCCAGTAGTATCGGACAGATTAATTCACCCCTCCACTTT. This sequence encodes CASSIGQINSPLHF.

This chain's CDR3 is CASSLYAESEKLFF. In nucleotides, the CDR3 is TGTGCCAGCAGTCTTTATGCTGAAAGCGAAAAACTGTTTTTT. The chain is built from TRBV27 and TRBJ1-4; no firm D call. Trimming left V 5 bases short and J 8 bases short, with 15 bases between. Germline assignment: CDR1 MNHEY and CDR2 SMNVEV (reference sequence). The CDR3 extends over 14 amino acids.

The V gene is TRBV19, the J gene TRBJ2-2, with TRBD2 as a possible D gene (7 bases). Germline loops: CDR1 LNHDA, CDR2 SQIVND (reference sequence). V was trimmed by 6 bases and J by 4 bases, leaving 21 bases between them. This CDR3 has 17 amino acids. Here the CDR3 DNA reads TGTGCCAGTAGGAATTCTCGGACTAGGGGGGGCACCGGGGAGCTGTTTTTT. This codes for CASRNSRTRGGTGELFF.

Here the CDR3 reads CASSLRGGVQETQYF. In DNA, the CDR3 is TGTGCCAGTAGCCTCCGCGGGGGGGTTCAAGAGACCCAGTACTTC. The chain joins TRBV19 to TRBJ2-5, with 9 bases that match TRBD2. Germline CDR1 is LNHDA and CDR2 is SQIVND (reference sequence). V was clipped by 6 bases and J by 2 bases; unmatched bases: 7. There are 15 residues in the CDR3.

The chain has TRBV6-5 and TRBJ2-4; TRBD1 matches 9 bases. Germline V gene data show CDR1 as MNHEY and CDR2 as SVGAGI. Trimming at V came to 8 bases and at J to 12 bases, leaving 8 bases not matched to a gene. There are 12 residues in the CDR3. The CDR3 sequence: CASGQGLRGQYF. The DNA for the CDR3 is TGTGCCAGCGGACAGGGGCTGAGGGGTCAGTACTTC.

This clone was seen more than once but under ten times. J is TRBJ2-1 and V is TRBV21-1; the table's D call of TRBD2 was not tested on the DNA. TRBV21-1 is a pseudogene locus. This CDR3 contains 16 residues. The CDR3, as DNA: TGTGCCAGCAGCAAAAGGACTAGCGGGGGTTACAATGAGCAGTTCTTC. Translation: CASSKRTSGGYNEQFF.

The rearrangement uses TRBV2 and TRBJ2-3; the D gene is possibly TRBD2 (6 bases). Germline assignment: CDR1 SNHLY and CDR2 FYNNEI. With 4 bases removed from V and 4 bases from J, the gap between germline ends came to 12 bases. The CDR3 consists of 14 residues. The DNA for the CDR3 is TGTGCCAGCAGTGGGACTAACGAGGCAGATACGCAGTATTTT. Encoded protein: CASSGTNEADTQYF.

This clone has a single count. This rearrangement joins TRBV2 to TRBJ2-5; TRBD2 matches at 13 bases. Trimming removed 6 bases from V and 5 bases from J; junction bases left unmatched: 3. The CDR3 has 14 residues. The germline V gene encodes CDR1 SNHLY and CDR2 FYNNEI. In nucleotides, the CDR3 is TGTGCCAGCAGGTCGACTAGCGGGGGGGAGACCCAGTACTTC. Translation gives CASRSTSGGETQYF. Full variable domain (rest looked up from reference TRBV2 and TRBJ2-5): EPEVTQTPSHQVTQMGQEVILRCVPISNHLYFYWYRQILGQKVEFLVSFYNNEISEKSEIFDDQFSVERPDGSNFTLKIRSTKLEDSAMYFCASRSTSGGETQYFGPGTRLLVL.

This chain connects TRBV9 to TRBJ2-7; 12 positions agree with TRBD1. Trimming cost V 0 bases and J 3 bases; bases outside gene matches: 1. CDR3 length: 15 amino acids. The germline V gene encodes CDR1 SGDLS and CDR2 YYNGEE. The CDR3 sequence is CASSVGDRGLYEQYF. In DNA, the CDR3 is TGTGCCAGCAGCGTAGGGGACAGGGGGCTCTACGAGCAGTACTTC.

The chain recombines TRBV2 with TRBJ1-2, with D tentatively TRBD1 (5 bases). Germline lookup yields CDR1 SNHLY and CDR2 FYNNEI. V lost 10 bases, J lost 4 bases, and 13 bases lay in between. This CDR3 spans 12 amino acids. This CDR3 reads CAKGLVGYGYTF. The CDR3 DNA follows: TGTGCCAAGGGACTCGTGGGCTATGGCTACACCTTC.

The genes are TRBV4-1 and TRBJ1-4; 8 nucleotides align to TRBD1. CDR3 length equals 14 residues. J was trimmed by 7 bases and V by 2 bases; bases with no gene match: 3. Germline CDR1 MGHRA, CDR2 YSYEKL. DNA for the CDR3: TGCGCCAGCAGCCAACAGGGGGCCAGTGAAAAACTGTTTTTT. This codes for CASSQQGASEKLFF.

V is TRBV9 and J is TRBJ1-3; 8 bases are shared with TRBD1. Trimming cost V 3 bases and J 1 base; bases outside gene matches: 6. This CDR3 is built from 16 residues. The germline V gene has CDR1 SGDLS and CDR2 YYNGEE. The CDR3 reads CASSADRDVSGNTIYF. As DNA, the CDR3 is TGTGCCAGCAGCGCGGACAGGGATGTGTCTGGAAACACCATATATTTT.

V is TRBV6-5 and J is TRBJ1-3, with a possible D match to TRBD1 (5 bases). V was clipped by 5 bases and J by 2 bases, with 10 bases between them. The CDR3 sequence is 14 residues long. Germline CDR1 and CDR2: MNHEY and SVGAGI. CDR3 region: CASSPQGTGNTIYF. CDR3 nucleotides: TGTGCCAGCAGTCCCCAGGGTACTGGAAACACCATATATTTT.

This clone has only one observation. CDR3 loop: CASRDSGGTYNEQFF. DNA of the CDR3: TGTGCCAGCAGGGATAGCGGTGGGACCTACAATGAGCAGTTCTTC. V is TRBV6-5 and J is TRBJ2-1; tentative D call: TRBD2 (6 bases). The germline gives CDR1 MNHEY, CDR2 SVGAGI. The V end lost 6 bases, the J end lost 2 bases, and 14 bases lay between the germline ends. CDR3 length: 15 residues.

The chain links TRBV30 to TRBJ2-3; 10 bases agree with TRBD2. Germline V gives CDR1 GTSNPN, CDR2 SVGIG (reference sequence). The CDR3 covers 14 residues. J gave up 3 bases and V 7 bases, and 7 bases lay outside the gene matches. In DNA, the CDR3 is TGTGCCTCCCTAGCGGGAGTAGGTACAGATACGCAGTATTTT. It yields the protein CASLAGVGTDTQYF.

The chain has TRBV6-5 and TRBJ2-1, with TRBD1 identical over 9 bases. Germline CDR1 reads MNHEY; CDR2 reads SVGAGI. The CDR3 spans 14 residues. V was pared by 8 bases and J by 2 bases, with 4 bases of the junction left unmatched. CDR3 coding DNA: TGTGCCAGCTTCCGACAGGGGGCCTACAATGAGCAGTTCTTC. Translation gives CASFRQGAYNEQFF.

This chain connects TRBV18 to TRBJ2-3, with 16 positions matching TRBD2. The CDR3 consists of 19 residues. Germline V gene sequence: CDR1 KGHSH, CDR2 LQKENI. V gave up 3 bases and J gave up 10 bases; unmatched junction bases: 16. The CDR3 DNA sequence: TGTGCCAGCTCACCTATTCCCGGGACTAGCGGGAGGGCCCTCGTGGCGCAGTATTTT. Its translation: CASSPIPGTSGRALVAQYF. The entire variable domain, with the rest obtained from reference TRBV18 and TRBJ2-3, is as follows: NAGVMQNPRHLVRRRGQEARLRCSPMKGHSHVYWYRQLPEEGLKFMVYLQKENIIDESGMPKERFSAEFPKEGPSILRIQQVVRGDSAAYFCASSPIPGTSGRALVAQYFGPGTRLTVL.